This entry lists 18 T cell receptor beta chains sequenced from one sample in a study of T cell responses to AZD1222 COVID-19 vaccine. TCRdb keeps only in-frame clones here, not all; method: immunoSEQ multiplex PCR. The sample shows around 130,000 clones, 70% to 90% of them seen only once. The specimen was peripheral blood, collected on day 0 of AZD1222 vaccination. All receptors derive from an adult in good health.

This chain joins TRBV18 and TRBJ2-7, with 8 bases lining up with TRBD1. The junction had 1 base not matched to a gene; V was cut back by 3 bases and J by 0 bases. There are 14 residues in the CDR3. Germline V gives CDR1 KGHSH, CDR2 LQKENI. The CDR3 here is CASSPDRASYEQYF. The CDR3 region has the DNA TGTGCCAGCTCACCGGACAGGGCCTCCTACGAGCAGTACTTC.

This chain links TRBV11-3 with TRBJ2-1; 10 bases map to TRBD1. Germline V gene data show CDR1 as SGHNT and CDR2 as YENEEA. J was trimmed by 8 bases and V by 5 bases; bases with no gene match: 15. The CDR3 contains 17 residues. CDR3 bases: TGTGCCAGCAGCCCATCCCCTTGGGACAGGGGTAGTTATGAGCAGTTCTTC. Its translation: CASSPSPWDRGSYEQFF.

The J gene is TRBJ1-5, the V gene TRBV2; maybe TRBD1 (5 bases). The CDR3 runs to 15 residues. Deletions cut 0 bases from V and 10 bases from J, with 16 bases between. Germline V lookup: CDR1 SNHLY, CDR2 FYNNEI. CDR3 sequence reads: CASSEAFVGGGPQHF. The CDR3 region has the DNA TGTGCCAGCAGTGAAGCATTCGTCGGGGGGGGACCCCAGCATTTT.

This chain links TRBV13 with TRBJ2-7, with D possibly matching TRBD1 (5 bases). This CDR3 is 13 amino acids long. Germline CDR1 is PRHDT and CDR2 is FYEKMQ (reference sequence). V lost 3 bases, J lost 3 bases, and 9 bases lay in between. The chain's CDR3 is CASSFAGNYEQYF. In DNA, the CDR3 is TGTGCCAGCAGCTTCGCAGGGAACTACGAGCAGTACTTC.

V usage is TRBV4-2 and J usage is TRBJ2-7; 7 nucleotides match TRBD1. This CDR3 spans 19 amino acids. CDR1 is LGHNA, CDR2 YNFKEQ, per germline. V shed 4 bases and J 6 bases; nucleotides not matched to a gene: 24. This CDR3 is CASSPRNLPARDRGFEQYF. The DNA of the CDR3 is TGTGCCAGCAGCCCCAGGAATCTTCCAGCCCGGGACAGAGGGTTCGAGCAGTACTTC.

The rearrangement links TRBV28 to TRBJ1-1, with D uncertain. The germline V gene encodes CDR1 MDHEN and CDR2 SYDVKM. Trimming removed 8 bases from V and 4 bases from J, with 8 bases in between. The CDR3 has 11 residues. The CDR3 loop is CASAGGTEAFF. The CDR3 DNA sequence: TGTGCCAGCGCGGGCGGCACTGAAGCTTTCTTT.

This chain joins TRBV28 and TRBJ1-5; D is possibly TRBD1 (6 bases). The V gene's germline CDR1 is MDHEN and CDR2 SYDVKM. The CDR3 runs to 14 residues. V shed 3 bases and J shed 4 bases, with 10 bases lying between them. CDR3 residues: CASSFHGQNQPQHF. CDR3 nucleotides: TGTGCCAGCAGTTTTCATGGACAGAATCAGCCCCAGCATTTT.

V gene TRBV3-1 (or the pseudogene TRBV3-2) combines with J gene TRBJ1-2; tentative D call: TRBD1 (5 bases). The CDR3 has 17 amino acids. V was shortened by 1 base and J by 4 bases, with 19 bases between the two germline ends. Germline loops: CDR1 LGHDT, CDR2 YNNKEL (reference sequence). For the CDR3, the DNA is TGTGCCAGCAGCCAAGGCGTCCAACGTGAGGGGATCTATGGCTACACCTTC. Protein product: CASSQGVQREGIYGYTF.

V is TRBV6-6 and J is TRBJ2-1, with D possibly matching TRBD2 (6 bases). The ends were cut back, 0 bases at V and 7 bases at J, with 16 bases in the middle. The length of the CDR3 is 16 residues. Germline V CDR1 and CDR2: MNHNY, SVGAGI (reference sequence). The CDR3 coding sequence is TGTGCCAGCAGTTACTCGAGGGGCGGGGCGGGGAATGAGCAGTTCTTC. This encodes CASSYSRGGAGNEQFF.

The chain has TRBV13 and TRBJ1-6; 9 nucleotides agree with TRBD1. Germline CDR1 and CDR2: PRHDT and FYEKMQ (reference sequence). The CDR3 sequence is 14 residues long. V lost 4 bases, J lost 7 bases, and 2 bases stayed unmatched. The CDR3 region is CASSSGQGNSPLHF. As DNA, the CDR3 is TGTGCCAGCAGCTCCGGACAGGGGAATTCACCCCTCCACTTT.

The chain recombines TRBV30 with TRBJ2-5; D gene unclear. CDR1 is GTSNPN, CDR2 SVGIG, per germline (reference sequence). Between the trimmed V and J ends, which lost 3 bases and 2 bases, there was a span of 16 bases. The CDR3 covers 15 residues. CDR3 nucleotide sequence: TGTGCCTGGAGCGTGCCGACGGCGTATCAAGAGACCCAGTACTTC. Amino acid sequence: CAWSVPTAYQETQYF.

Written as DNA, the CDR3 is TGTGCCAGTAGTATTTACCTAGCGGGAGGTGGGAAGTACAATGAGCAGTTCTTC. It is translated as CASSIYLAGGGKYNEQFF. This chain joins TRBV19 and TRBJ2-1; 11 positions agree with TRBD2. Germline V gene sequence: CDR1 LNHDA, CDR2 SQIVND (reference sequence). V trimming: 3 bases; J trimming: 4 bases; junction bases outside the gene matches: 11. The CDR3 extends over 18 amino acids. The variable domain in full, completed from reference TRBV19 and TRBJ2-1, reads DGGITQSPKYLFRKEGQNVTLSCEQNLNHDAMYWYRQDPGQGLRLIYYSQIVNDFQKGDIAEGYSVSREKKESFPLTVTSAQKNPTAFYLCASSIYLAGGGKYNEQFFGPGTRLTVL.

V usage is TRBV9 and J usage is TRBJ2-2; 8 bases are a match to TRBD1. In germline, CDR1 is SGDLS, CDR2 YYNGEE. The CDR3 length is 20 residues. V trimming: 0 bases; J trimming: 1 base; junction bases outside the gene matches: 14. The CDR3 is CASSVGRGVQGAGNTGELFF. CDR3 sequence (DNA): TGTGCCAGCAGCGTAGGCAGAGGCGTCCAGGGGGCCGGGAACACCGGGGAGCTGTTTTTT.

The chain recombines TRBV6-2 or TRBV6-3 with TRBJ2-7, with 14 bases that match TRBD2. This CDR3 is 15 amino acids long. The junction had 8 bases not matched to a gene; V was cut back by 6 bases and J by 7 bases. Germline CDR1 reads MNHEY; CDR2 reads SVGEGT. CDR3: CASSRGTSGRLEQYF. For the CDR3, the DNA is TGTGCCAGCAGCCGCGGGACTAGCGGGAGATTAGAGCAGTACTTC.

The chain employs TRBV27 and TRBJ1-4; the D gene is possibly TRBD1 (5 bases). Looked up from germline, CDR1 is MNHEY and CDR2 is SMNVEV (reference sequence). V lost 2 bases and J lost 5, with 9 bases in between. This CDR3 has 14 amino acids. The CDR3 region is CASSLQGLNEKLFF. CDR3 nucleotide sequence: TGTGCCAGCAGTTTACAGGGCCTAAATGAAAAACTGTTTTTT.

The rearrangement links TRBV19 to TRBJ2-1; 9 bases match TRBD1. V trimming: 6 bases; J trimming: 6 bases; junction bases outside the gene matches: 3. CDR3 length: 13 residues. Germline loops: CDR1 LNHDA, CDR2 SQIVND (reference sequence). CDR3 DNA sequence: TGTGCCAGTAGCCCGGGACAGGGCAATGAGCAGTTCTTC. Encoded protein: CASSPGQGNEQFF. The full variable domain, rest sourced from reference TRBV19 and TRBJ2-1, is DGGITQSPKYLFRKEGQNVTLSCEQNLNHDAMYWYRQDPGQGLRLIYYSQIVNDFQKGDIAEGYSVSREKKESFPLTVTSAQKNPTAFYLCASSPGQGNEQFFGPGTRLTVL.

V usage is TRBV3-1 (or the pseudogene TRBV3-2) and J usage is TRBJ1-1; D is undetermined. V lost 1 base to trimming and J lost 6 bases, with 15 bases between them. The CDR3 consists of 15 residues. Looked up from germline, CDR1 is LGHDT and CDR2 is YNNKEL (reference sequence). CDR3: CASSQGIGWTAEAFF. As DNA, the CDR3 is TGTGCCAGCAGCCAAGGTATCGGGTGGACCGCTGAAGCTTTCTTT.

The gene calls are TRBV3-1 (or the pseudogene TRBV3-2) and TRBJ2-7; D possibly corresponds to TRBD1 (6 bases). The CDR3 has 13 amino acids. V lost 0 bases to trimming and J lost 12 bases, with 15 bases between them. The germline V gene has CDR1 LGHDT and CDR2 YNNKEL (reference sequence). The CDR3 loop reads CASSQDLDSLRYF. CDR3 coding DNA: TGTGCCAGCAGCCAAGATCTGGACAGTCTCCGGTACTTC.